Following are 25 T cell receptor beta chains from one sample sequenced in a study of cytomegalovirus exposure and HLA in healthy donors. Primers for the PCR totalled 60 Vbeta and 13 Jbeta. Profiling relied on immunoSEQ multiplex PCR, and the TCRdb table lists in-frame clones only, not all of them. The sample includes 150,000 or so clones, over 65% of them seen just once. The sample consisted of PBMCs. The receptors come from a woman aged 40 to 49 in good health and CMV-seronegative.

This clone occurred a few times. The chain carries TRBV7-2 and TRBJ2-5; 14 nucleotides align to TRBD2. Germline V lookup: CDR1 SGHTA, CDR2 FQGNSA. The ends lost 1 base at V and 7 bases at J; junction bases unmatched: 8. This CDR3 is 17 amino acids long. In DNA, the CDR3 is TGTGCCAGCAGCTTAGGACTAGCGGGAGGGCACTCAGGGACCCAGTACTTC. This translates into CASSLGLAGGHSGTQYF. Full variable domain (rest looked up from reference TRBV7-2 and TRBJ2-5): GAGVSQSPSNKVTEKGKDVELRCDPISGHTALYWYRQSLGQGLEFLIYFQGNSAPDKSGLPSDRFSAERTGGSVSTLTIQRTQQEDSAVYLCASSLGLAGGHSGTQYFGPGTRLLVL.

This chain uses TRBV6-6 with TRBJ2-1, with TRBD2 matching 8 bases. CDR3 length equals 16 residues. Germline trimming cut 9 bases from V and 0 bases from J; bases unmatched to any gene: 10. CDR1 and CDR2 (germline): MNHNY, SVGAGI (reference sequence). CDR3 bases: TGTGCCAGTGTGGAGCGGGGGTTAAGCTCCTACAATGAGCAGTTCTTC. Amino acids: CASVERGLSSYNEQFF.

This chain uses TRBV7-4 with TRBJ1-2; TRBD1 agrees at 10 bases. CDR1 is SGHVT and CDR2 is SQSDAQ in the germline V gene. Unmatched junction bases numbered 4, after V lost 5 bases and J lost 4 bases. CDR3 size: 14 residues. The CDR3 sequence is CASSGRTGGYGYTF. In nucleotides, the CDR3 is TGTGCCAGCAGCGGAAGGACAGGGGGCTATGGCTACACCTTC.

The gene calls are TRBV7-9 and TRBJ1-1; a possible D gene is TRBD1 (6 bases). The length of the CDR3 is 13 residues. CDR1 SEHNR and CDR2 FQNEAQ come from the germline V gene (reference sequence). V lost 4 bases, J lost 7 bases, and 13 bases lay in between. CDR3 residues: CASSSGMDSEAFF. CDR3 nucleotides: TGTGCCAGCAGCTCAGGAATGGACAGTGAAGCTTTCTTT.

V is TRBV5-8 and J is TRBJ2-1; D call uncertain. The V end was cut by 1 base, the J end by 2 bases, with 10 bases between. CDR3 length: 15 amino acids. The germline CDR1 and CDR2 sequences are SGHTS and YDEGEE. This chain's CDR3 is CASSLMTGAYNEQFF. DNA of the CDR3: TGTGCCAGCAGCTTGATGACTGGAGCCTACAATGAGCAGTTCTTC.

Written as DNA, the CDR3 is TGCGCCAGCAGTCCGATGGGGAGGTCCCACAATGAGCAGTTCTTC. Amino acids: CASSPMGRSHNEQFF. J is TRBJ2-1 and V is TRBV5-1, with D tentatively TRBD2 (6 bases). The CDR3 covers 15 residues. V was cut by 5 bases and J by 5 bases, with 17 bases left in between. Germline assignment: CDR1 SGHRS and CDR2 YFSETQ.

The V gene is TRBV4-1, the J gene TRBJ1-3; tentatively, D is TRBD1 (6 bases). The CDR3 is 15 residues long. V lost 5 bases to trimming and J lost 0 bases, with 11 bases between them. Per the germline V gene, CDR1 is MGHRA and CDR2 is YSYEKL. Here the CDR3 DNA reads TGCGCCAGCAGCAAACAGGGTTACTCTGGAAACACCATATATTTT. Translation: CASSKQGYSGNTIYF.

The sample holds one count of this clone. CDR3 residues: CASSLGQQETQYF. The CDR3 DNA is TGTGCCAGCAGCTTGGGTCAGCAAGAGACCCAGTACTTC. This chain joins TRBV5-6 and TRBJ2-5; D remains unclear. V gave up 0 bases and J gave up 2 bases, with 5 bases separating them. CDR1 is SGHDT, CDR2 YYEEEE, per germline. The length of the CDR3 is 13 residues.

The chain is built from TRBV28 and TRBJ1-1, with unresolved D. Germline CDR1 is MDHEN and CDR2 is SYDVKM. Trimming stripped 5 bases from V and 4 bases from J, with 17 bases between. CDR3 length: 15 amino acids. CDR3 nucleotides: TGTGCCAGCAGTACCTCGGGCGGGGTAGGCACTGAAGCTTTCTTT. Protein: CASSTSGGVGTEAFF.

V usage is TRBV27 and J usage is TRBJ1-2, with a tentative D call TRBD1 (6 bases). This CDR3 is built from 16 residues. V gave up 5 bases and J gave up 6 bases, with 22 bases separating them. CDR1 MNHEY and CDR2 SMNVEV come from the germline V gene (reference sequence). CDR3: CASSLTISTGRNGYTF. The CDR3 nucleotides are TGTGCCAGCAGTCTCACAATATCGACAGGAAGGAATGGCTACACCTTC.

J is TRBJ1-1 and V is TRBV11-3, with 11 bases aligning to TRBD1. The germline V gene has CDR1 SGHNT and CDR2 YENEEA. This CDR3 spans 19 amino acids. V dropped 5 bases and J dropped 3; count of bases not matched to a gene: 17. CDR3 coding DNA: TGTGCCAGCAGCAACGGGGACAGGGGGTGGAGTGAGTCGGACACTGAAGCTTTCTTT. It encodes CASSNGDRGWSESDTEAFF. The complete variable domain, with remaining parts taken from reference TRBV11-3 and TRBJ1-1, reads EAGVVQSPRYKIIEKKQPVAFWCNPISGHNTLYWYLQNLGQGPELLIRYENEEAVDDSQLPKDRFSAERLKGVDSTLKIQPAELGDSAVYLCASSNGDRGWSESDTEAFFGQGTRLTVV.

The rearrangement links TRBV4-1 to TRBJ1-4; 7 bases map to TRBD1. The CDR3 has 15 residues. The germline gives CDR1 MGHRA, CDR2 YSYEKL. Trimming cost V 0 bases and J 5 bases; bases outside gene matches: 3. CDR3 loop: CASSQDGTANEKLFF. The CDR3 DNA reads as TGCGCCAGCAGCCAAGACGGGACAGCGAATGAAAAACTGTTTTTT.

The sample holds a few counts of this clone. The V call is TRBV7-2, the J call TRBJ2-7; TRBD1 agrees at 9 bases. The trim removed 4 bases at V and 5 bases at J, leaving 3 bases unmatched. The CDR3 totals 13 residues. Germline V lookup: CDR1 SGHTA, CDR2 FQGNSA. CDR3 in DNA: TGTGCCAGCAGCTCGGGACAGGGCAACGAGCAGTACTTC. It is translated as CASSSGQGNEQYF.

This rearrangement joins TRBV25-1 to TRBJ2-1; 13 bases match TRBD2. Unmatched junction bases numbered 4, after V lost 3 bases and J lost 5 bases. The CDR3 has 16 residues. Germline assignment: CDR1 MGHDK and CDR2 SYGVNS. The CDR3 here is CASSDTSGRAHNEQFF. Here the CDR3 DNA reads TGTGCCAGCAGTGACACTAGCGGGAGGGCCCACAATGAGCAGTTCTTC.

This sequence joins TRBV25-1 and TRBJ2-2; D gene uncertain. Per the germline V gene, CDR1 is MGHDK and CDR2 is SYGVNS. The CDR3 totals 14 residues. The V end lost 2 bases, the J end lost 3 bases, and 7 bases lay between the germline ends. As DNA, the CDR3 is TGTGCCAGCAGTGAAGGCGGCTACACCGGGGAGCTGTTTTTT. This sequence encodes CASSEGGYTGELFF.

The V call is TRBV18, the J call TRBJ2-7; 7 bases line up with TRBD1. The CDR3 length is 16 residues. CDR1 and CDR2 from the germline V gene are KGHSH and LQKENI. J lost 0 bases, V lost 0 bases, and 5 bases had no gene match. The CDR3 loop reads CASSPPGQALSYEQYF. CDR3 nucleotides: TGTGCCAGCTCACCACCCGGACAGGCCCTCTCCTACGAGCAGTACTTC.

This clone was seen once. This chain links TRBV4-1 with TRBJ2-2; D is perhaps TRBD1 (5 bases). Trimming stripped 7 bases from V and 3 bases from J, with 18 bases between. Germline CDR1 reads MGHRA; CDR2 reads YSYEKL. This CDR3 comprises 16 residues. The chain's CDR3 is CASTPGPIRDTGELFF. CDR3 DNA sequence: TGCGCCAGCACCCCAGGGCCCATACGGGACACCGGGGAGCTGTTTTTT.

The count of this clone is one. This rearrangement joins TRBV7-9 to TRBJ2-7; 12 positions match TRBD2. Trimming took 4 bases from V and 3 from J; bases not matched to a gene: 7. This CDR3 has 16 amino acids. Germline CDR1 and CDR2: SEHNR and FQNEAQ (reference sequence). CDR3 region: CASSYHLAGGYYEQYF. The CDR3, as DNA: TGTGCCAGCAGCTACCACCTAGCGGGGGGGTACTACGAGCAGTACTTC.

The genes are TRBV14 and TRBJ2-3; maybe TRBD2 (6 bases). The CDR3 consists of 16 residues. Germline assignment: CDR1 SGHDN and CDR2 FVKESK. V was clipped by 1 base and J by 0 bases, with 11 bases between them. The CDR3 nucleotides read TGTGCCAGCAGCCAAGTCCGGGGGACTAGCACAGATACGCAGTATTTT. Protein: CASSQVRGTSTDTQYF.

The table lists this clone with a count of one. The CDR3 DNA reads as TGTGCCAGCAGCCCGACAGGGGGCAGGTTATCCGGGGAGCTGTTTTTT. The encoded protein is CASSPTGGRLSGELFF. The J gene is TRBJ2-2, the V gene TRBV7-2; 10 nucleotides match TRBD1. V shed 5 bases, J shed 6 bases, and the junction held 9 bases outside the gene matches. The CDR3 totals 16 residues. Germline assignment: CDR1 SGHTA and CDR2 FQGNSA.

This rearrangement joins TRBV5-1 to TRBJ2-3, with TRBD2 identical over 7 bases. After removal of 2 bases from V and 0 bases from J, the junction contained 3 bases not matched to a gene. Germline V CDR1 and CDR2: SGHRS, YFSETQ. This CDR3 comprises 15 residues. CDR3 in amino acids: CASSLSGTSTDTQYF. In DNA, the CDR3 is TGCGCCAGCAGCTTAAGCGGGACTAGCACAGATACGCAGTATTTT.

A few counts support this clone. This sequence joins TRBV10-3 and TRBJ1-1; possibly TRBD1 for D (5 bases). CDR3 length: 14 residues. Looked up from germline, CDR1 is ENHRY and CDR2 is SYGVKD. V lost 7 bases and J lost 1, with 13 bases in between. The CDR3 reads CAIKLDSENTEAFF. As DNA, the CDR3 is TGTGCCATCAAATTAGACAGCGAGAACACTGAAGCTTTCTTT.

The rearrangement joins TRBV18 to TRBJ1-1, with D possibly matching TRBD1 (6 bases). The ends were cut back, 3 bases at V and 2 bases at J, with 10 bases in the middle. Germline assignment: CDR1 KGHSH and CDR2 LQKENI. The length of the CDR3 is 14 residues. As DNA, the CDR3 is TGTGCCAGCTCACCGGGGGCCGGTAACACTGAAGCTTTCTTT. It translates to CASSPGAGNTEAFF. Combining the CDR3 with reference TRBV18 and TRBJ1-1 gives the whole variable domain NAGVMQNPRHLVRRRGQEARLRCSPMKGHSHVYWYRQLPEEGLKFMVYLQKENIIDESGMPKERFSAEFPKEGPSILRIQQVVRGDSAAYFCASSPGAGNTEAFFGQGTRLTVV.

This chain uses TRBV6-1 with TRBJ1-2, with 7 positions matching TRBD1. The CDR3 length is 12 residues. Germline CDR1 MNHNS, CDR2 SASEGT. CDR3 sequence reads: CASKQGSYGYTF. CDR3 nucleotides: TGTGCATCTAAACAGGGGTCCTATGGCTACACCTTC.

As for this clone: This sample also contains other DNA sequences that code for the same CDR3. The genes are TRBV5-1 and TRBJ2-7; D might be TRBD2 (5 bases). This CDR3 comprises 13 residues. Trimming removed 4 bases at V and 5 bases at J, with 13 bases between. CDR1 is SGHRS, CDR2 YFSETQ, per germline. The CDR3 loop reads CASSPTGSDEQYF. DNA for the CDR3: TGCGCCAGCAGCCCCACGGGGTCCGACGAGCAGTACTTC.